Below are 18 T cell receptor beta chains sequenced from a single sample in a study of cytomegalovirus exposure and HLA in healthy donors. The PCR employed 60 Vbeta primers together with 13 Jbeta primers. Libraries were prepared by immunoSEQ multiplex PCR; TCRdb keeps only in-frame clonotypes and omits some of them. This sample has 110,000 or so clones, with over 60% found just once. Sequences were obtained from PBMCs. These receptors were collected from a man aged 18 to 29 in good health and CMV-seropositive.

The chain carries TRBV6-1 and TRBJ1-2; D call uncertain. The germline V gene encodes CDR1 MNHNS and CDR2 SASEGT. Trimming shortened V by 3 bases and J by 4 bases, and 6 bases separated the two germline ends. This CDR3 is built from 12 residues. The CDR3 DNA sequence: TGTGCCAGCAGTGAGAGAACCTATGGCTACACCTTC. This sequence encodes CASSERTYGYTF.

This rearrangement joins TRBV7-6 to TRBJ2-7, with 7 bases lining up with TRBD1. The ends lost 2 bases at V and 6 bases at J; junction bases unmatched: 7. Germline V gene data show CDR1 as SGHVS and CDR2 as FNYEAQ. CDR3 size: 14 residues. CDR3: CASSLPGQLSEQYF. DNA of the CDR3: TGTGCCAGCAGCTTACCGGGACAGTTATCCGAGCAGTACTTC. The variable domain in full, completed from reference TRBV7-6 and TRBJ2-7, reads GAGVSQSPRYKVTKRGQDVALRCDPISGHVSLYWYRQALGQGPEFLTYFNYEAQQDKSGLPNDRFSAERPEGSISTLTIQRTEQRDSAMYRCASSLPGQLSEQYFGPGTRLTVT.

The V gene is TRBV2, the J gene TRBJ1-2; tentative D call: TRBD1 (6 bases). The germline V and J ends were trimmed by 4 bases and 4 bases, with 13 bases remaining between them. The CDR3 loop spans 14 amino acids. Germline values: CDR1 SNHLY, CDR2 FYNNEI. CDR3 loop: CASSARGGAYGYTF. CDR3 nucleotides: TGTGCCAGCAGTGCCCGGGGGGGGGCCTATGGCTACACCTTC.

The table lists this clone with a few counts. This chain uses TRBV27 with TRBJ1-2, with TRBD1 matching over 7 bases. Germline V gives CDR1 MNHEY, CDR2 SMNVEV (reference sequence). The junction had 5 bases not matched to a gene; V was cut back by 5 bases and J by 8 bases. The CDR3 length is 12 residues. This CDR3 reads CASSPTGMGYTF. The CDR3 DNA is TGTGCCAGCAGTCCGACAGGGATGGGCTACACCTTC.

This chain connects TRBV5-8 to TRBJ2-3, with TRBD2 matching over 10 bases. The CDR3 totals 16 residues. Unmatched junction bases numbered 7, after V lost 4 bases and J lost 2 bases. In germline, CDR1 is SGHTS, CDR2 YDEGEE. This CDR3 is CASSRGLADPTDTQYF. CDR3 coding DNA: TGTGCCAGCAGCCGCGGACTAGCGGATCCCACAGATACGCAGTATTTT.

The gene calls are TRBV7-9 and TRBJ1-1; D might be TRBD1 (5 bases). CDR1 SEHNR and CDR2 FQNEAQ come from the germline V gene (reference sequence). The CDR3 covers 12 residues. V was clipped by 4 bases and J by 10 bases, with 13 bases between them. The CDR3 nucleotides read TGTGCCAGCAGCTCCTTAGGGGCGTCAGCTTTCTTT. Its protein is CASSSLGASAFF.

V usage is TRBV5-1 and J usage is TRBJ1-1; 8 bases are a match to TRBD1. The junction had 3 bases not matched to a gene; V was cut back by 5 bases and J by 3 bases. Germline values: CDR1 SGHRS, CDR2 YFSETQ. The CDR3 contains 13 residues. The CDR3 DNA sequence: TGCGCCAGCAGGGACAGGGCGGACACTGAAGCTTTCTTT. Its translation: CASRDRADTEAFF. Variable domain in full (rest from reference TRBV5-1 and TRBJ1-1): KAGVTQTPRYLIKTRGQQVTLSCSPISGHRSVSWYQQTPGQGLQFLFEYFSETQRNKGNFPGRFSGRQFSNSRSEMNVSTLELGDSALYLCASRDRADTEAFFGQGTRLTVV.

This clone was seen a single time. The chain recombines TRBV27 with TRBJ1-2; possible D gene TRBD1, 6 bases. V lost 10 bases to trimming and J lost 8 bases, with 32 bases between them. The CDR3 has 17 residues. CDR1 and CDR2 from the germline V gene are MNHEY and SMNVEV (reference sequence). The CDR3 region is CATGYVGLGRDGGGYTF. CDR3 bases: TGTGCCACTGGCTACGTCGGCCTCGGCAGGGATGGGGGCGGCTACACCTTC.

The chain employs TRBV6-5 and TRBJ1-6; maybe TRBD1 (6 bases). V was cut by 2 bases and J by 9 bases, with 11 bases left in between. CDR3 length: 14 amino acids. Germline CDR1 is MNHEY and CDR2 is SVGAGI. The CDR3 sequence is CASSYEGVASPLHF. CDR3 DNA sequence: TGTGCCAGCAGTTACGAGGGGGTGGCTTCACCCCTCCACTTT.

This clone was seen just once. The genes are TRBV27 and TRBJ2-5, with D perhaps matching TRBD1 (6 bases). The CDR3 runs 16 residues. Trimming removed 5 bases at V and 0 bases at J, with 16 bases between. Germline assignment: CDR1 MNHEY and CDR2 SMNVEV (reference sequence). The CDR3 loop is CASSLDRTTYQETQYF. For the CDR3, the DNA is TGTGCCAGCAGTCTGGACAGAACGACGTACCAAGAGACCCAGTACTTC.

The CDR3 bases are TGTGCCAGCAGCTCCAGCCTACAGGGTAACAATTCACCCCTCCACTTT. Amino acid sequence: CASSSSLQGNNSPLHF. The chain combines TRBV5-4 with TRBJ1-6, with D possibly matching TRBD1 (6 bases). This CDR3 contains 16 residues. Germline V CDR1 and CDR2: SGHNT, YYREEE (reference sequence). V was shortened by 3 bases and J by 7 bases, with 17 bases between the two germline ends.

The genes are TRBV9 and TRBJ2-1; no clear D. Germline loops: CDR1 SGDLS, CDR2 YYNGEE. This CDR3 contains 13 residues. Deletions cut 3 bases from V and 7 bases from J, with 11 bases between. Here the CDR3 reads CASSDPYGNEQFF. The CDR3 bases are TGTGCCAGCAGCGATCCCTACGGGAATGAGCAGTTCTTC.

This rearrangement joins TRBV9 to TRBJ1-6; 9 bases align to TRBD1. The germline V gene has CDR1 SGDLS and CDR2 YYNGEE. CDR3 length equals 15 residues. The V segment lost 4 bases and the J segment 10 bases; nucleotides outside the gene matches: 9. As DNA, the CDR3 is TGTGCCAGCAGCTTTGGGACAGGGATTGTGTCACCCCTCCACTTT. It is translated as CASSFGTGIVSPLHF.

This clone was counted between two and nine times. V is TRBV9 and J is TRBJ1-2; D is perhaps TRBD1 (6 bases). In germline, CDR1 is SGDLS, CDR2 YYNGEE. V dropped 1 base and J dropped 2 bases, with 15 bases sitting between them. The CDR3 sequence is 16 residues long. The CDR3 sequence: CASSVSPGGRNYGYTF. The CDR3, as DNA: TGTGCCAGCAGCGTATCCCCTGGGGGCAGGAACTATGGCTACACCTTC.

The gene calls are TRBV7-6 and TRBJ1-1; D perhaps matches TRBD1 (6 bases). The CDR3 is made up of 14 amino acids. The V gene lost 3 bases and the J gene lost 0 bases, with 8 bases spanning the gap. Germline V gene data show CDR1 as SGHVS and CDR2 as FNYEAQ. In DNA, the CDR3 is TGTGCCAGCAGCTTGACAGGCCTGAACACTGAAGCTTTCTTT. This codes for CASSLTGLNTEAFF.

V gene TRBV14 combines with J gene TRBJ2-1; possible D gene TRBD1, 6 bases. Looked up from germline, CDR1 is SGHDN and CDR2 is FVKESK. There are 14 residues in the CDR3. The V end lost 3 bases, the J end lost 9 bases, and 15 bases lay between the germline ends. The CDR3 spells CASSQPGQRGEQFF. CDR3 in DNA: TGTGCCAGCAGCCAGCCAGGACAGAGGGGTGAGCAGTTCTTC.

The count of this clone is one. The V call is TRBV6-5, the J call TRBJ1-6, with D perhaps matching TRBD1 (5 bases). Germline assignment: CDR1 MNHEY and CDR2 SVGAGI. This CDR3 region has 13 residues. The germline V and J ends were trimmed by 3 bases and 10 bases, with 10 bases remaining between them. The CDR3 bases are TGTGCCAGCAGTTATACAGGATTATCACCCCTCCACTTT. Residues: CASSYTGLSPLHF.

This chain links TRBV12-5 with TRBJ1-1; perhaps TRBD1 as D (5 bases). The V and J ends lost 6 bases and 1 base respectively, with 12 bases between them. The CDR3 extends over 14 amino acids. CDR1 and CDR2 (germline): LGHNT, FRNRAP. The CDR3 loop reads CASGLGGGNTEAFF. The DNA of the CDR3 is TGTGCTAGTGGCCTCGGCGGGGGGAACACTGAAGCTTTCTTT.